This T cell receptor beta chain was captured by sequencing in a study of CD8 T cells in ankylosing spondylitis. The study, taken as a whole, reports: Significantly higher representation of disease-linked clones was reported for matched ankylosing spondylitis synovial fluid. Previously reported in reactive arthritis synovial fluid and blood were some of the motif variants. A TCR beta motif of several highly homologous variants appeared characteristic of ankylosing spondylitis blood.

This clonotype was seen a few times. Its specificity is unknown. The junction had 6 bases not matched to a gene; V was cut back by 6 bases and J by 1 base. Germline V gene data show CDR1 as MDHEN and CDR2 as SYDVKM. The CDR3 length is 15 residues. Construction of TCR beta libraries was performed using quantitative 5'-RACE with molecular barcodes. MiXCR, run by TCRdb on the 5' RACE reads, gives a single entry per CDR3 protein. This sample has some 340,000 distinct CDR3 sequences, with roughly 15% found just once. The sequence was obtained from a male donor with ankylosing spondylitis or in good health (not recorded which). This chain uses TRBV28 with TRBJ1-5, with 7 nucleotides matching TRBD1. Specimen: blood, either unsorted or a sorted T cell fraction (not recorded which). In DNA, the CDR3 is TGTGCCAGCAGACCACCACAGGGGAGCAATCAGCCCCAGCATTTT. Translated, it gives CASRPPQGSNQPQHF.